This T cell receptor beta chain was recovered during a study of ipilimumab plus nivolumab after autologous stem cell transplantation. This clone has more than one count but fewer than ten. Data came from immunoSEQ multiplex PCR; TCRdb stores just in-frame clones and leaves some out. The sample has about 24,000 clones, around 84% seen once. CDR3 length: 16 amino acids. Trimming cost V 3 bases and J 5 bases; bases outside gene matches: 12. From germline, CDR1 is ENHRY and CDR2 SYGVKD. Ipilimumab, 1 mg/kg, started 14 to 28 days after autologous transplant. Material: PBMCs, obtained in a trial of ipilimumab plus nivolumab as post-transplant consolidation. V gene TRBV10-3 combines with J gene TRBJ1-2; 7 nucleotides align to TRBD1. The clonotype was recovered from a male donor with diffuse large B-cell lymphoma. CDR3 sequence reads: CAISEGQADLGYGYTF. The CDR3, as DNA: TGTGCCATCAGTGAAGGACAGGCGGATTTGGGGTATGGCTACACCTTC.